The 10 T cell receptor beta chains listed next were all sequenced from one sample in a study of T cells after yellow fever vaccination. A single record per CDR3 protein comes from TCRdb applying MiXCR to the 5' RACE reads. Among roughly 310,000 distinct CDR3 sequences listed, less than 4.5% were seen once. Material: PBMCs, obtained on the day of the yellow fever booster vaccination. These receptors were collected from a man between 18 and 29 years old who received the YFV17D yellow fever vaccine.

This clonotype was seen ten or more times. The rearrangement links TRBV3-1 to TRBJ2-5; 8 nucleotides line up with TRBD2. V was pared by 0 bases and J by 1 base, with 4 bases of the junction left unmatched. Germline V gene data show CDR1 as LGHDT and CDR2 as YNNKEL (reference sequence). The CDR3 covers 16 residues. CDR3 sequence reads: CASSQDFSGGQETQYF. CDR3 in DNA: TGTGCCAGCAGCCAAGATTTCAGCGGGGGCCAAGAGACCCAGTACTTC.

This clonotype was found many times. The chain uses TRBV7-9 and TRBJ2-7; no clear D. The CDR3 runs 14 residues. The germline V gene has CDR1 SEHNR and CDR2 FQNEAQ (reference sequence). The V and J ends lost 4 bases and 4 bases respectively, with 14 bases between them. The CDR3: CASSSSAIVYEQYV. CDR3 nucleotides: TGTGCCAGCAGCTCATCCGCGATCGTTTACGAGCAGTACGTC.

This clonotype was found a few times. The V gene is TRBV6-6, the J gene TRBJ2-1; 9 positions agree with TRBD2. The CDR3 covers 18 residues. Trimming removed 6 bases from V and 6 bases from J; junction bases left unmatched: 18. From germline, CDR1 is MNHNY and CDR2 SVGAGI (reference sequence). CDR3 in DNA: TGTGCCAGCAGCCGGCGAAGAACCGGGACTAGCCAGGGCAATGAGCAGTTCTTC. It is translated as CASSRRRTGTSQGNEQFF.

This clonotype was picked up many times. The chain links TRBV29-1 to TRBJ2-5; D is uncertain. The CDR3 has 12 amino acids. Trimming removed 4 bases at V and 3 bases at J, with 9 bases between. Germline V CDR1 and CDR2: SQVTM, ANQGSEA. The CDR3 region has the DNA TGCAGCGTTGGACACTCAAAAGAGACCCAGTACTTC. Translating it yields CSVGHSKETQYF.

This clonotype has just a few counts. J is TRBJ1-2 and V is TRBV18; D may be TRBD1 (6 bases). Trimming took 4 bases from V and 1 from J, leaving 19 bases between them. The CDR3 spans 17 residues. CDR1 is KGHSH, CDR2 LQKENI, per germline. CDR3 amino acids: CASSRRVTGTLNYGYTF. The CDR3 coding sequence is TGTGCCAGCTCACGGAGGGTTACGGGGACACTTAACTATGGCTACACCTTC.

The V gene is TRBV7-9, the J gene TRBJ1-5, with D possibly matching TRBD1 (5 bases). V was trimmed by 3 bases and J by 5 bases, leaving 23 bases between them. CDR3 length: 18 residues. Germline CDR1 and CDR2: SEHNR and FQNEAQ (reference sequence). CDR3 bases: TGTGCCAGCAGCTTGGTGGGGAGTAGGTTGGGGGAGGATCAGCCCCAGCATTTT. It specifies CASSLVGSRLGEDQPQHF.

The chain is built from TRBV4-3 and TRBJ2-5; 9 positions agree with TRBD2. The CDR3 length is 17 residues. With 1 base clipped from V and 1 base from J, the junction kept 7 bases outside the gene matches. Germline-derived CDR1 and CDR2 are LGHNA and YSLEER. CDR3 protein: CASSQGGSGGTQETQYF. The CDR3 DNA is TGCGCCAGCAGCCAAGGGGGGAGCGGGGGGACCCAAGAGACCCAGTACTTC.

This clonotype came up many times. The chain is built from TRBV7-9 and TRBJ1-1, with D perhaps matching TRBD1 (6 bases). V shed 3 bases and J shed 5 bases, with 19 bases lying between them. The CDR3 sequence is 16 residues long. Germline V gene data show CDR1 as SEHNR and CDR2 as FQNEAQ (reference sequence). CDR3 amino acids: CASSFRVGGRRTEAFF. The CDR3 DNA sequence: TGTGCCAGCAGCTTTCGGGTCGGGGGGCGAAGGACTGAAGCTTTCTTT.

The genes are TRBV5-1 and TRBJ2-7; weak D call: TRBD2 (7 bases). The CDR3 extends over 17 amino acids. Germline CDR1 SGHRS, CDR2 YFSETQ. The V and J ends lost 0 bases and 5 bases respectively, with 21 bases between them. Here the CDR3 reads CASSLVSGRDTRNEQYF. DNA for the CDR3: TGCGCCAGCAGCTTGGTTTCAGGGAGGGACACCCGGAACGAGCAGTACTTC.

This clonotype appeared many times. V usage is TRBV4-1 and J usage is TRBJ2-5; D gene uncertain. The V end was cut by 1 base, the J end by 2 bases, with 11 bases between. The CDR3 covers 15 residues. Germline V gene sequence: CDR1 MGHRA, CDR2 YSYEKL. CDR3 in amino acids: CASSQGQTTQETQYF. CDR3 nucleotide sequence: TGCGCCAGCAGCCAAGGGCAGACGACACAAGAGACCCAGTACTTC.